This T cell receptor beta chain comes out of a study of blood T cell repertoires in COVID-19. Looking at the study overall: Acute and convalescent COVID-19 specimens originated in the United States, Italy and Spain.

Seattle patients were enrolled during active infection and followed longitudinally. How the authors handled the data: Cell counts per sample came from amplifying reference gene primers. Measured with immunoSEQ multiplex PCR; TCRdb has only the in-frame clones, and not every one. D and trimming were read from the DNA, whereas the V and J calls and clone size are those reported in that table. The sample carries 400,000 or so clones, around 90% recorded once. V gave up 0 bases and J gave up 2 bases; unmatched junction bases: 12. The CDR3 is made up of 18 amino acids. The germline V gene has CDR1 SGDLS and CDR2 YYNGEE. This clone was seen only once.

This TCR came from a man aged 18-30 years with COVID-19, enrolled during active disease. Sequenced sample: peripheral blood. The chain links TRBV9 to TRBJ2-3; 7 bases line up with TRBD2. The CDR3 nucleotides are TGTGCCAGCAGCGTAGTAGGTAGCGGGTCATTGTTCACAGATACGCAGTATTTT. This sequence encodes CASSVVGSGSLFTDTQYF.